A single sample is the source of the 29 T cell receptor beta chains below, sequenced in a study of T cells expressing NK-cell markers. TCRdb re-called the 5' RACE reads and shows each CDR3 protein once, DNA omitted. Reported are over 350,000 distinct CDR3 sequences; the ten largest clones contain over 8.5%. Material for sequencing was blood T cells: a sorted CD56 or NKG2C T cell subset, CD4+ or CD8+ T cells, or bulk PBMC T cells (not recorded which). These receptors all stem from a woman in her 50s in good health.

The V gene is TRBV5-1, the J gene TRBJ2-4. There are 13 residues in the CDR3. Germline values: CDR1 SGHRS, CDR2 YFSETQ. The CDR3 is CASSLGKSNIQYF.

This chain uses TRBV25-1 with TRBJ2-1; TCRdb names TRBD2, which stays unverified in the absence of DNA. The CDR3 is made up of 14 amino acids. Germline values: CDR1 MGHDK, CDR2 SYGVNS. CDR3 sequence reads: CASSDGRARNEQFF.

The chain uses TRBV30 and TRBJ2-6. Germline CDR1 is GTSNPN and CDR2 is SVGIG (reference sequence). CDR3 length: 14 amino acids. The CDR3 region is CAGTGSSGANVLTF.

V gene TRBV5-1 combines with J gene TRBJ1-2; TCRdb designates TRBD1, a call that cannot be tested without DNA. The germline CDR1 and CDR2 sequences are SGHRS and YFSETQ. The CDR3 length is 14 residues. The CDR3 reads CASSYHRGEDGYTF.

This sequence joins TRBV5-4 and TRBJ2-5; with no DNA, the TCRdb D assignment of TRBD2 cannot be verified. The CDR3 has 13 residues. Per germline, CDR1 SGHNT and CDR2 YYREEE (reference sequence). The CDR3 region is CASSSAGRETQYF.

V is TRBV20-1 and J is TRBJ2-7. The length of the CDR3 is 13 residues. CDR1 DFQATT and CDR2 SNEGSKA come from the germline V gene (reference sequence). The CDR3 loop is CSARDGISYEQYF.

The chain carries TRBV20-1 and TRBJ2-3; TCRdb selects TRBD2, and the lack of DNA leaves this call unchecked. The CDR3 extends over 13 amino acids. CDR1 is DFQATT and CDR2 is SNEGSKA in the germline V gene (reference sequence). The CDR3 protein is CSRASIDGGTQYF.

The rearrangement links TRBV2 to TRBJ1-4; TCRdb designates TRBD1, a call that cannot be tested without DNA. CDR1 and CDR2 from the germline V gene are SNHLY and FYNNEI. The CDR3 sequence is 13 residues long. CDR3: CASTRDTDEKLFF. Full variable domain (outside the CDR3, taken from reference TRBV2 and TRBJ1-4): EPEVTQTPSHQVTQMGQEVILRCVPISNHLYFYWYRQILGQKVEFLVSFYNNEISEKSEIFDDQFSVERPDGSNFTLKIRSTKLEDSAMYFCASTRDTDEKLFFGSGTQLSVL.

CDR3 amino acids: CAWRGGLAGHTQYF. J is TRBJ2-5 and V is TRBV30; with no DNA, the TCRdb D assignment of TRBD2 cannot be verified. Germline V gene data show CDR1 as GTSNPN and CDR2 as SVGIG (reference sequence). This CDR3 is 14 amino acids long.

The J gene is TRBJ1-6, the V gene TRBV9; the D call from TCRdb, TRBD1, cannot be confirmed without DNA. The CDR3 contains 14 residues. The germline V gene encodes CDR1 SGDLS and CDR2 YYNGEE. CDR3 region: CASSERGAVSPLHF.

The chain recombines TRBV5-1 with TRBJ2-3. Germline CDR1 is SGHRS and CDR2 is YFSETQ. CDR3 length: 15 residues. The CDR3 is CASSLAGKSTDTQYF.

V and J are TRBV20-1 and TRBJ1-1. This CDR3 has 13 residues. The germline gives CDR1 DFQATT, CDR2 SNEGSKA (reference sequence). CDR3 loop: CSANTPMNTEAFF.

V and J are TRBV20-1 and TRBJ2-3; TCRdb selects TRBD2, and the lack of DNA leaves this call unchecked. Germline V gene data show CDR1 as DFQATT and CDR2 as SNEGSKA (reference sequence). This CDR3 has 12 residues. The CDR3: CSAPQTSRAQYF.

J is TRBJ2-1 and V is TRBV20-1; TCRdb's assignment of TRBD1 cannot be checked, as there is no DNA. Germline CDR1 DFQATT, CDR2 SNEGSKA (reference sequence). CDR3 length: 12 amino acids. The CDR3 sequence is CSARTSGNEQFF.

The rearrangement joins TRBV4-1 to TRBJ1-4. Germline-derived CDR1 and CDR2 are MGHRA and YSYEKL. This CDR3 contains 15 residues. The CDR3 here is CASSHQGGNNEKLFF.

This chain links TRBV20-1 with TRBJ2-7; TCRdb designates TRBD1, a call that cannot be tested without DNA. CDR1 is DFQATT and CDR2 is SNEGSKA in the germline V gene (reference sequence). The CDR3 has 15 amino acids. The CDR3 here is CSAARWGRESHEQYF.

The chain carries TRBV2 and TRBJ2-2; lacking DNA, the TRBD2 call made by TCRdb goes unchecked. The CDR3 length is 17 residues. Per germline, CDR1 SNHLY and CDR2 FYNNEI. CDR3 sequence reads: CASSEARRRSATGELFF. The full variable domain, in which reference TRBV2 and TRBJ2-2 provide the parts outside the CDR3, is EPEVTQTPSHQVTQMGQEVILRCVPISNHLYFYWYRQILGQKVEFLVSFYNNEISEKSEIFDDQFSVERPDGSNFTLKIRSTKLEDSAMYFCASSEARRRSATGELFFGEGSRLTVL.

The CDR3 spells CSAGRAGTTYNEQFF. The chain uses TRBV20-1 and TRBJ2-1; TCRdb outputs TRBD1, but without DNA this stays unchecked. The CDR3 sequence is 15 residues long. Germline V gene sequence: CDR1 DFQATT, CDR2 SNEGSKA (reference sequence).

The chain uses TRBV5-1 and TRBJ2-1. Germline assignment: CDR1 SGHRS and CDR2 YFSETQ. The CDR3 sequence is 16 residues long. CDR3 sequence reads: CASQQTLLSSYNEQFF.

The V and J genes are TRBV29-1 and TRBJ2-2; TCRdb indicates TRBD1, and absent DNA this call remains unverified. Germline-derived CDR1 and CDR2 are SQVTM and ANQGSEA. This CDR3 has 14 residues. CDR3 amino acids: CSVLQGANTGELFF.

This chain links TRBV5-8 with TRBJ1-5; TCRdb picks TRBD1, but there is no DNA to check that call. Germline lookup yields CDR1 SGHTS and CDR2 YDEGEE. CDR3 length: 15 amino acids. The chain's CDR3 is CASSSHGVGNQPQHF.

The J gene is TRBJ2-6, the V gene TRBV7-2; TCRdb names TRBD2, which stays unverified in the absence of DNA. Germline V lookup: CDR1 SGHTA, CDR2 FQGNSA. The CDR3 has 18 residues. The CDR3: CASSSLGLEASGANVLTF. The complete variable domain, with remaining parts taken from reference TRBV7-2 and TRBJ2-6, reads GAGVSQSPSNKVTEKGKDVELRCDPISGHTALYWYRQSLGQGLEFLIYFQGNSAPDKSGLPSDRFSAERTGGSVSTLTIQRTQQEDSAVYLCASSSLGLEASGANVLTFGAGSRLTVL.

The chain is built from TRBV4-1 and TRBJ2-2; there is no DNA to check the TCRdb D call of TRBD1. CDR1 is MGHRA and CDR2 is YSYEKL in the germline V gene. This CDR3 region has 19 residues. This chain's CDR3 is CASSHAGTGGLVGTGELFF.

The chain has TRBV4-2 and TRBJ2-2. Germline assignment: CDR1 LGHNA and CDR2 YNFKEQ. This CDR3 is built from 15 residues. CDR3 protein: CASSQDQGNTGELFF.

The chain is built from TRBV6-6 and TRBJ2-1; the D call of TRBD2 rests on TCRdb alone, since no DNA is present to check it. This CDR3 contains 14 residues. Germline V gene data show CDR1 as MNHNY and CDR2 as SVGAGI (reference sequence). CDR3 in amino acids: CASTVSLAANEQFF.

The genes are TRBV29-1 and TRBJ2-6; TCRdb indicates TRBD1, and absent DNA this call remains unverified. Germline CDR1 reads SQVTM; CDR2 reads ANQGSEA. CDR3 length equals 15 residues. CDR3: CSVRDSNSGANVLTF.

The chain joins TRBV20-1 to TRBJ2-1; absent DNA, TCRdb's TRBD2 call cannot be checked. Germline CDR1 and CDR2: DFQATT and SNEGSKA (reference sequence). This CDR3 region has 19 residues. CDR3 protein: CSARDLMGLAGVIDNEQFF.

J is TRBJ1-5 and V is TRBV20-1. The germline V gene has CDR1 DFQATT and CDR2 SNEGSKA (reference sequence). The CDR3 sequence is 14 residues long. The CDR3 here is CSARAGTSSLPQHF.

V gene TRBV5-1 combines with J gene TRBJ2-1; the TRBD1 assignment by TCRdb is unverifiable without DNA. This CDR3 is built from 13 residues. Germline-derived CDR1 and CDR2 are SGHRS and YFSETQ. This CDR3 reads CASGRGGGNEQFF. Full variable domain (outside the CDR3, taken from reference TRBV5-1 and TRBJ2-1): KAGVTQTPRYLIKTRGQQVTLSCSPISGHRSVSWYQQTPGQGLQFLFEYFSETQRNKGNFPGRFSGRQFSNSRSEMNVSTLELGDSALYLCASGRGGGNEQFFGPGTRLTVL.